These T cell receptor beta chains were read from a single sample in a study of identical twins. MiXCR, run by TCRdb on the 5' RACE reads, gives a single entry per CDR3 protein. Of more than 600,000 distinct CDR3 sequences listed, about 20% are singletons. These data were also filed under a second study, of T cells expressing NK-cell markers.

The sequencing sample was made of PBMCs. The receptors come from a woman aged 18-29 years in good health. Both conserved end residues are part of each CDR3. The D gene is left open where the match is weak. Clone sizes are given selectively: once, few, many, or a class where the clone is expanded.

clone_size j_call d_call v_call cdr3_aa cdr3_nt
. TRBJ2-1 TRBD2 TRBV12-5 CASGRGTTWYNEQFF TGTGCTAGTGGCCGGGGGACTACCTGGTACAATGAGCAGTTCTTC
. TRBJ2-3 . TRBV7-6 CASSLRGTPSDTQYF TGTGCCAGCAGCTTAAGGGGGACTCCTTCAGATACGCAGTATTTT
. TRBJ2-3 . TRBV12-3/TRBV12-4 CASSPGTPRQYF TGTGCCAGCAGTCCCGGGACCCCTAGGCAGTATTTT
few TRBJ1-2 . TRBV5-5 CASSLDPGRTTGGYTF TGTGCCAGCAGCTTGGACCCGGGCAGGACTACCGGGGGCTACACCTTC
. TRBJ2-7 TRBD2 TRBV7-2 CASSLAVASGNYEQYF TGTGCCAGCAGCTTAGCGGTCGCTAGCGGGAACTACGAGCAGTACTTC
. TRBJ2-1 . TRBV5-1 CASSLGGSNNEQFF TGCGCCAGCAGCTTGGGGGGCAGCAACAATGAGCAGTTCTTC
many TRBJ2-2 TRBD2 TRBV5-1 CASSVTSGAGELFF TGCGCCAGCAGCGTCACTAGCGGGGCCGGGGAGCTGTTTTTT
few TRBJ1-1 TRBD1 TRBV27 CASSFRDRGNTEAFF TGTGCCAGCAGTTTTAGAGACAGGGGGAACACTGAAGCTTTCTTT
few TRBJ2-7 TRBD2 TRBV12-3/TRBV12-4 CASSFRGDPYEQYF TGTGCCAGCAGTTTTCGGGGGGACCCCTACGAGCAGTACTTC
. TRBJ2-1 . TRBV12-3/TRBV12-4 CASSLRPGNEQFF TGTGCCAGCAGTTTACGTCCAGGCAATGAGCAGTTCTTC